The 9 T cell receptor beta chains below all came from one sample that was sequenced in a study of cytomegalovirus exposure and HLA in healthy donors. Sequenced by immunoSEQ multiplex PCR; TCRdb stores in-frame clones only, minus some. The table shows some 240,000 clones, with over 65% occurring only once. The sequenced sample was PBMCs. The origin of the receptors is a woman aged 18-29 years in good health and CMV-seronegative.

In this sample, this clone turned up once. The genes are TRBV5-6 and TRBJ1-2; 7 nucleotides match TRBD1. The CDR3 has 16 residues. V lost 4 bases to trimming and J lost 1 base; unmatched junction nucleotides: 10. Germline CDR1 is SGHDT and CDR2 is YYEEEE. The CDR3 coding sequence is TGTGCCAGCAGCGCCCCCCACAGGGGTTATAACTATGGCTACACCTTC. It is translated as CASSAPHRGYNYGYTF. Based on the CDR3 plus reference TRBV5-6 and TRBJ1-2, the full variable domain is DAGVTQSPTHLIKTRGQQVTLRCSPKSGHDTVSWYQQALGQGPQFIFQYYEEEERQRGNFPDRFSGHQFPNYSSELNVNALLLGDSALYLCASSAPHRGYNYGYTFGSGTRLTVV.

This clone was counted a single time. This chain joins TRBV10-3 and TRBJ1-5; no firm D call. Germline V CDR1 and CDR2: ENHRY, SYGVKD. The V end was cut by 3 bases, the J end by 0 bases, with 12 bases between. The CDR3 has 16 amino acids. CDR3: CAISDRAGDSNQPQHF. The CDR3 coding sequence is TGTGCCATCAGTGATAGGGCAGGAGATAGCAATCAGCCCCAGCATTTT.

V and J are TRBV5-1 and TRBJ2-3, with no clear D. V gave up 2 bases and J gave up 1 base, with 8 bases separating them. Germline V gene data show CDR1 as SGHRS and CDR2 as YFSETQ. The CDR3 totals 14 residues. The CDR3 DNA follows: TGCGCCAGCAGCTTCCGGCTCCGCACAGATACGCAGTATTTT. Protein: CASSFRLRTDTQYF.

The chain has TRBV6-5 and TRBJ1-4; 8 nucleotides match TRBD1. V was pared by 0 bases and J by 6 bases, with 6 bases of the junction left unmatched. This CDR3 has 16 amino acids. Per the germline V gene, CDR1 is MNHEY and CDR2 is SVGAGI. The CDR3 sequence: CASSYSTGVTDEKLFF. CDR3 DNA sequence: TGTGCCAGCAGTTACTCGACAGGGGTTACGGATGAAAAACTGTTTTTT.

A single count supports this clone. The V and J genes are TRBV5-4 and TRBJ1-4; weak D call: TRBD1 (5 bases). The CDR3 spans 17 residues. Trimming removed 0 bases from V and 7 bases from J, with 19 bases in between. Per the germline V gene, CDR1 is SGHNT and CDR2 is YYREEE (reference sequence). In nucleotides, the CDR3 is TGTGCCAGCAGCTTGGCCAACAGGTTCACAGGTTCTGAAAAACTGTTTTTT. It specifies CASSLANRFTGSEKLFF.

The chain is built from TRBV7-9 and TRBJ2-6; D not resolved. This CDR3 is built from 15 residues. V lost 5 bases, J lost 0 bases, and 8 bases lay in between. Germline loops: CDR1 SEHNR, CDR2 FQNEAQ (reference sequence). The CDR3 DNA follows: TGTGCCAGCAGCCAGGACGGCTCTGGGGCCAACGTCCTGACTTTC. Protein: CASSQDGSGANVLTF.

The gene calls are TRBV4-2 and TRBJ2-7, with TRBD2 matching 9 bases. J gave up 0 bases and V 0 bases, and 6 bases lay outside the gene matches. This CDR3 has 17 amino acids. From germline, CDR1 is LGHNA and CDR2 YNFKEQ. CDR3 loop: CASSQDLISGGSYEQYF. Here the CDR3 DNA reads TGTGCCAGCAGCCAAGATTTAATTAGCGGGGGCTCCTACGAGCAGTACTTC.

V usage is TRBV9 and J usage is TRBJ2-2; no clear D. Trimming cost V 4 bases and J 7 bases, with 14 bases left between them. The germline gives CDR1 SGDLS, CDR2 YYNGEE. CDR3 length: 14 amino acids. In DNA form, the CDR3 reads TGTGCCAGCAGCTCGCGACAAACAATCGGGGAGCTGTTTTTT. This sequence encodes CASSSRQTIGELFF.

This clone was observed a few times. Other DNA sequences from this sample encode an identical CDR3 as well. The chain links TRBV28 to TRBJ1-5; no reliable D call. CDR1 and CDR2 (germline): MDHEN, SYDVKM. With 2 bases removed from V and 0 bases from J, the gap between germline ends came to 5 bases. This CDR3 contains 14 residues. The CDR3 DNA is TGTGCCAGCAGTTTACTAGGTAGCAATCAGCCCCAGCATTTT. This sequence encodes CASSLLGSNQPQHF.